This section outlines one TCR beta chain sequence together with its context. The antigen remains undetermined. Researchers took lesional scalp punch biopsies and peripheral blood from people who were alopecia areata patients. The data derive from a study of CD8+ T cells in alopecia areata. About the research overall: Patients in the treated group were given tofacitinib by mouth, 5 to 10 mg twice a day.

Extracted from the samples, RNA was reverse transcribed into cDNA to serve as the sequencing template. TCRdb keeps only in-frame clones here, not all; method: immunoSEQ multiplex PCR. The table has 140,000 to 150,000 clones, about 51% seen once; the top ten hold approximately 1%. Trimming left V 3 bases short and J 7 bases short, with 15 bases between. The germline V gene encodes CDR1 SQVTM and CDR2 ANQGSEA. This CDR3 has 13 residues. Study observations and caveats: Scalp sequencing also captures normal skin's resident alphabeta T cells. It was lesional scalp, especially alopecia totalis/universalis, that showed higher clonality than normal scalp.

The chain is built from TRBV29-1 and TRBJ2-5, with D perhaps matching TRBD1 (7 bases). Material: CD4+ T cells sorted from blood, obtained at week 0. The TCR originated in a human donor with alopecia areata. CDR3 coding DNA: TGCAGCGTTGACAGGGGGAGGTTGGGGACCCAGTACTTC. Residues: CSVDRGRLGTQYF.